Below, 31 T cell receptor beta chains from the same sample are listed, as sequenced in a study of T cell repertoires in cytomegalovirus infection. TCRdb re-analysed the reads in MiXCR, keeping a single row per CDR3 protein. Of 900,000 to 950,000 distinct CDR3 sequences detected, roughly 31% appear once; the ten largest clones hold around 15%. Antigens for these TCRs are unknown. The sample was cultured CD8+ T cells from PBMCs, taken from culture after CMV antigen stimulation. The receptors come from a human donor in good health (CMV status not recorded). Some clones in this sample may be carry-over from other donors' samples.

This clonotype was counted between two and nine times. The chain couples TRBV19 to TRBJ2-3; no clear D gene. The CDR3 loop spans 15 amino acids. Germline CDR1 is LNHDA and CDR2 is SQIVND (reference sequence). V lost 5 bases and J 1 base, leaving 13 bases between the germline ends. The DNA for the CDR3 is TGTGCCAGTAGTGACCGAATGGTTGGCACAGATACGCAGTATTTT. Its protein is CASSDRMVGTDTQYF.

CDR3: CASRYNDSPGYTF. The CDR3 DNA is TGTGCCAGCAGATACAATGACAGTCCTGGCTACACCTTC. The rearrangement links TRBV6-6 to TRBJ1-2, with TRBD1 as a possible D gene (5 bases). The CDR3 length is 13 residues. CDR1 MNHNY and CDR2 SVGAGI come from the germline V gene (reference sequence). Deletions cut 6 bases from V and 7 bases from J, with 15 bases between.

V is TRBV7-9 and J is TRBJ2-5; perhaps TRBD1 as D (6 bases). Trimming left V 3 bases short and J 3 bases short, with 11 bases between. The CDR3 has 14 amino acids. Per the germline V gene, CDR1 is SEHNR and CDR2 is FQNEAQ (reference sequence). CDR3 nucleotides: TGTGCCAGCAGCTTTCCGGGACACGAAGAGACCCAGTACTTC. Amino acid sequence: CASSFPGHEETQYF.

The chain joins TRBV28 to TRBJ2-2, with 11 bases fitting TRBD2. J was trimmed by 3 bases and V by 3 bases; bases with no gene match: 9. The CDR3 is 18 amino acids. The germline CDR1 and CDR2 sequences are MDHEN and SYDVKM. The CDR3 nucleotides read TGTGCCAGCAGTTTTGTGACTAGCGGGGACCCTTACACCGGGGAGCTGTTTTTT. Its protein is CASSFVTSGDPYTGELFF. Using reference TRBV28 and TRBJ2-2 for the parts outside the CDR3, the full variable domain is DVKVTQSSRYLVKRTGEKVFLECVQDMDHENMFWYRQDPGLGLRLIYFSYDVKMKEKGDIPEGYSVSREKKERFSLILESASTNQTSMYLCASSFVTSGDPYTGELFFGEGSRLTVL.

Details on this clonotype: Just one base apart from a much larger clone, this may be a read error. This chain connects TRBV11-2 to TRBJ2-3; D may be TRBD1 (5 bases). The CDR3 extends over 19 amino acids. Between the trimmed V and J ends, which lost 0 bases and 0 bases, there was a span of 19 bases. CDR1 SGHAT and CDR2 FQNNGV come from the germline V gene. CDR3 coding DNA: TGTGCCAGCAGCTTAGACTGTTTATACAGGTTGTCTAGCACAGATACGCAGTATTTT. Its translation is CASSLDCLYRLSSTDTQYF.

The rearrangement joins TRBV7-9 to TRBJ1-5, with D uncertain. CDR3 length: 14 amino acids. The V end was cut by 1 base, the J end by 7 bases, with 11 bases between. Germline CDR1 and CDR2: SEHNR and FQNEAQ (reference sequence). CDR3 nucleotide sequence: TGTGCCAGCAGCTTAGGGCCTCAGGCGCAGCCCCAGCATTTT. Translated: CASSLGPQAQPQHF.

The chain carries TRBV29-1 and TRBJ2-2, with D perhaps TRBD2 (5 bases). The V gene lost 5 bases and the J gene lost 7 bases, with 8 bases spanning the gap. CDR1 is SQVTM and CDR2 is ANQGSEA in the germline V gene. The CDR3 runs 11 residues. DNA of the CDR3: TGCAGCGTTTGGACTGACGGGGAGCTGTTTTTT. This codes for CSVWTDGELFF.

The chain recombines TRBV10-2 with TRBJ2-7; tentatively, D is TRBD1 or TRBD2 (5 bases each). The length of the CDR3 is 12 residues. V dropped 11 bases and J dropped 3 bases, with 14 bases sitting between them. Germline V gene data show CDR1 as WSHSY and CDR2 as SAAADI. The CDR3 is CAGAGTVYEQYF. The CDR3 nucleotides read TGCGCCGGCGCCGGGACGGTCTACGAGCAGTACTTC.

As to this clonotype: One end of the junction varies from germline; a read error may be responsible. The CDR3 coding sequence is TGTGCCAGCAGTCCCTTCCAGGAAGCTTTCTATGACTACACCTTC. Translated, it gives CASSPFQEAFYDYTF. The J gene is TRBJ1-2, the V gene TRBV28; D is ambiguous. Germline V gene sequence: CDR1 MDHEN, CDR2 SYDVKM. This CDR3 is 15 amino acids long.

In its sample, this clonotype was seen many times. The genes are TRBV6-2 or TRBV6-3 and TRBJ2-3, with unresolved D. The V gene lost 5 bases and the J gene lost 0 bases, with 9 bases spanning the gap. Germline V gene lookup returns CDR1 MNHEY and CDR2 SVGEGT. The CDR3 is 14 amino acids. The CDR3 nucleotides read TGTGCCAGCAGTCCGACGACAAGCACAGATACGCAGTATTTT. Amino acids: CASSPTTSTDTQYF.

Ten or more counts support this clonotype. The rearrangement links TRBV19 to TRBJ2-1; a weak D match, TRBD1 (6 bases). Germline V gene sequence: CDR1 LNHDA, CDR2 SQIVND (reference sequence). The CDR3 runs 15 residues. V lost 5 bases to trimming and J lost 3 bases, with 14 bases between them. In DNA, the CDR3 is TGTGCCAGTAGTTCCGGGACACCTAACTACAATGAGCAGTTCTTC. It specifies CASSSGTPNYNEQFF.

CDR3 sequence reads: CASRSGGGRHEQFF. CDR3 nucleotide sequence: TGTGCCAGCCGCTCCGGGGGGGGCAGGCATGAGCAGTTCTTC. The rearrangement links TRBV7-9 to TRBJ2-1; 8 nucleotides agree with TRBD2. Germline-derived CDR1 and CDR2 are SEHNR and FQNEAQ (reference sequence). The CDR3 runs to 14 residues. The V segment lost 8 bases and the J segment 8 bases; nucleotides outside the gene matches: 11.

This clonotype was seen a few times. The genes are TRBV7-6 and TRBJ1-4; possibly TRBD1 for D (6 bases). The CDR3 spans 15 residues. Trimming removed 5 bases from V and 4 bases from J, with 14 bases in between. CDR1 SGHVS and CDR2 FNYEAQ come from the germline V gene. CDR3 nucleotides: TGTGCCAGCAGCCCGGCAGGGGAATATAATGAAAAACTGTTTTTT. It specifies CASSPAGEYNEKLFF.

This chain joins TRBV27 and TRBJ1-4, with 7 bases identical to TRBD1. V shed 2 bases and J 3 bases; nucleotides not matched to a gene: 6. The germline V gene has CDR1 MNHEY and CDR2 SMNVEV (reference sequence). The CDR3 length is 16 residues. For the CDR3, the DNA is TGTGCCAGCAGTTTACAGGCAGGGGGATCTAATGAAAAACTGTTTTTT. It is translated as CASSLQAGGSNEKLFF.

This clonotype has at least ten counts. This chain links TRBV7-2 with TRBJ1-1, with TRBD1 as a possible D gene (5 bases). Germline V lookup: CDR1 SGHTA, CDR2 FQGNSA. This CDR3 spans 12 amino acids. V lost 3 bases and J lost 8, with 10 bases in between. The CDR3 DNA follows: TGTGCCAGCAGCTTTGGAGGGGACGAAGCTTTCTTT. This encodes CASSFGGDEAFF.

Only a few counts were recorded for this clonotype. This chain uses TRBV5-1 with TRBJ2-5; D possibly corresponds to TRBD2 (6 bases). This CDR3 has 15 amino acids. The germline V gene encodes CDR1 SGHRS and CDR2 YFSETQ. V was pared by 0 bases and J by 4 bases, with 13 bases between. The CDR3 DNA sequence: TGCGCCAGCAGCTTGGCTGGGGGGTCCCCAGAGACCCAGTACTTC. It codes for CASSLAGGSPETQYF.

This clonotype was seen at least ten times. V usage is TRBV7-2 and J usage is TRBJ2-2; TRBD1 agrees at 7 bases. Per germline, CDR1 SGHTA and CDR2 FQGNSA. This CDR3 has 13 amino acids. Trimming took 3 bases from V and 6 from J; bases not matched to a gene: 1. The CDR3 here is CASSLGTAGELFF. The CDR3 DNA is TGTGCCAGCAGCTTGGGGACAGCCGGGGAGCTGTTTTTT.

This clonotype showed up just a few times. The V gene is TRBV6-1, the J gene TRBJ2-7; no firm D call. The V gene lost 2 bases and the J gene lost 0 bases, with 8 bases spanning the gap. This CDR3 region has 14 residues. Germline values: CDR1 MNHNS, CDR2 SASEGT. CDR3 sequence (DNA): TGTGCCAGCAGTGAATTTATGTACTCCTACGAGCAGTACTTC. Its protein is CASSEFMYSYEQYF.

This clonotype has more than one count but fewer than ten. This rearrangement joins TRBV6-1 to TRBJ1-2; the D is unclear. The CDR3 totals 14 residues. V gave up 4 bases and J gave up 8 bases, with 17 bases separating them. Germline V gene sequence: CDR1 MNHNS, CDR2 SASEGT. CDR3 nucleotide sequence: TGTGCCAGCAGTGCAACGGACCCCTTATACGGCTACACCTTC. Protein product: CASSATDPLYGYTF.

The chain's CDR3 is CASSRGRDTQYF. The CDR3, as DNA: TGCGCCAGCAGCCGGGGACGAGATACGCAGTATTTT. This chain links TRBV5-1 with TRBJ2-3; D may match TRBD1 or TRBD2 (5 bases each). V lost 4 bases and J lost 5, with 8 bases in between. Germline CDR1 SGHRS, CDR2 YFSETQ. CDR3 length: 12 amino acids.

This clonotype has just a few counts. V and J are TRBV28 and TRBJ2-2, with TRBD1 as a possible D gene (5 bases). V lost 6 bases and J 0 bases, leaving 14 bases between the germline ends. Germline loops: CDR1 MDHEN, CDR2 SYDVKM. The CDR3 extends over 16 amino acids. CDR3 amino acids: CASSYWTRANTGELFF. CDR3 sequence (DNA): TGTGCCAGCAGCTACTGGACAAGAGCGAACACCGGGGAGCTGTTTTTT.

The V gene is TRBV7-6, the J gene TRBJ2-1; D is perhaps TRBD2 (5 bases). CDR1 is SGHVS, CDR2 FNYEAQ, per germline. This CDR3 spans 11 amino acids. Trimming left V 5 bases short and J 10 bases short, with 9 bases between. In DNA form, the CDR3 reads TGTGCCAGCAGCCAAACTAGGGAGCAGTTCTTC. It yields the protein CASSQTREQFF. Full variable domain (outside the CDR3, taken from reference TRBV7-6 and TRBJ2-1): GAGVSQSPRYKVTKRGQDVALRCDPISGHVSLYWYRQALGQGPEFLTYFNYEAQQDKSGLPNDRFSAERPEGSISTLTIQRTEQRDSAMYRCASSQTREQFFGPGTRLTVL.

The chain recombines TRBV10-3 with TRBJ2-7; D is perhaps TRBD1 (6 bases). The CDR3 runs to 14 residues. V lost 9 bases and J 1 base, leaving 16 bases between the germline ends. Looked up from germline, CDR1 is ENHRY and CDR2 is SYGVKD. The CDR3 nucleotides read TGTGCCATTGGGGGCAAGGGAGTATCCTACGAGCAGTACTTC. Translation gives CAIGGKGVSYEQYF.

In its sample, this clonotype was seen a few times. The V and J genes are TRBV9 and TRBJ1-3, with 9 nucleotides matching TRBD1. In germline, CDR1 is SGDLS, CDR2 YYNGEE. J lost 0 bases, V lost 0 bases, and 4 bases had no gene match. This CDR3 is 17 amino acids long. The CDR3: CASSVARTGVSGNTIYF. The CDR3 bases are TGTGCCAGCAGCGTAGCGCGGACAGGGGTCTCTGGAAACACCATATATTTT.

This clonotype was detected only a few times. This chain links TRBV20-1 with TRBJ1-1, with 8 positions matching TRBD1. The CDR3 runs to 17 residues. Germline CDR1 DFQATT, CDR2 SNEGSKA (reference sequence). Trimming took 0 bases from V and 0 from J; bases not matched to a gene: 9. This CDR3 reads CSARDRGQVEMNTEAFF. CDR3 DNA sequence: TGCAGTGCTAGAGATAGGGGACAGGTAGAGATGAACACTGAAGCTTTCTTT.

The chain links TRBV6-1 to TRBJ2-7; D ambiguous. Germline V gene lookup returns CDR1 MNHNS and CDR2 SASEGT. CDR3 length: 10 residues. CDR3 residues: CASSEGPIIV. The DNA of the CDR3 is TGTGCCAGCAGTGAAGGCCCCATAATCGTC.

This clonotype was detected only a few times. The J gene is TRBJ2-1, the V gene TRBV6-6; 9 nucleotides match TRBD2. Germline V gene sequence: CDR1 MNHNY, CDR2 SVGAGI (reference sequence). With V trimmed by 4 bases and J by 7 bases, 11 bases remained unmatched. This CDR3 is 16 amino acids long. In DNA form, the CDR3 reads TGTGCCAGCAGTTCCCCCGCGGGGGGGCTGTGGAATGAGCAGTTCTTC. It specifies CASSSPAGGLWNEQFF.

This clonotype showed up just a few times. V usage is TRBV20-1 and J usage is TRBJ2-1, with TRBD2 matching over 9 bases. V shed 4 bases and J 2 bases; nucleotides not matched to a gene: 3. CDR1 and CDR2 (germline): DFQATT, SNEGSKA (reference sequence). The length of the CDR3 is 14 residues. CDR3: CSATLAGPYNEQFF. The CDR3 nucleotides are TGCAGTGCTACCCTAGCGGGACCCTACAATGAGCAGTTCTTC.

This chain connects TRBV7-6 to TRBJ2-3; D is ambiguous. The length of the CDR3 is 17 residues. Germline CDR1 and CDR2: SGHVS and FNYEAQ. The V end was cut by 2 bases, the J end by 2 bases, with 17 bases between. CDR3 region: CASSLSAANSITDTQYF. The CDR3 DNA follows: TGTGCCAGCAGCTTATCGGCGGCCAACTCAATCACAGATACGCAGTATTTT.

The rearrangement links TRBV20-1 to TRBJ1-5; D call uncertain. Trimming stripped 7 bases from V and 2 bases from J, with 18 bases between. Germline V gene sequence: CDR1 DFQATT, CDR2 SNEGSKA (reference sequence). The CDR3 covers 15 residues. The CDR3 DNA is TGCAGTGGTAGGCTTGAGGTAGCGCGCAATCAGCCCCAGCATTTT. The encoded protein is CSGRLEVARNQPQHF.

This clonotype was observed many times. The chain has TRBV12-3 or TRBV12-4 and TRBJ1-5; D may be TRBD1 (5 bases). Trimming removed 7 bases at V and 0 bases at J, with 13 bases between. CDR3 length: 15 residues. CDR3 sequence: CASTLGVYSNQPQHF. In DNA, the CDR3 is TGTGCCAGCACCCTAGGGGTTTATAGCAATCAGCCCCAGCATTTT.